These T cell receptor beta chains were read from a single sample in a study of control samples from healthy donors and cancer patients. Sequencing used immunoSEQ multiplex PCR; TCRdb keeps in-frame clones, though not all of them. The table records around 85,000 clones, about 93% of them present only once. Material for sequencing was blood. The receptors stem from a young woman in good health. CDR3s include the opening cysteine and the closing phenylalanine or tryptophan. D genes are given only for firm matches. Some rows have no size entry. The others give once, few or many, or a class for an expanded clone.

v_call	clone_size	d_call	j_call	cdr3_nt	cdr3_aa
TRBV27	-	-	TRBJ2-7	TGTGCCAGCAGCGGGACTCCCCCCTCCGAGCAGTACTTC	CASSGTPPSEQYF
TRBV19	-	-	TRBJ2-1	TGTGCCAGTAGTGCATCGGAGGTCAATGAGCAGTTCTTC	CASSASEVNEQFF
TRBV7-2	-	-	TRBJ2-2	TGTGCCAGCAGCTTAAGGGGGGCGGTGGCCGGGGAGCTGTTTTTT	CASSLRGAVAGELFF
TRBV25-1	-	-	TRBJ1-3	TGTGCCAGCAGTAGGTCCGGGAACACCATATATTTT	CASSRSGNTIYF
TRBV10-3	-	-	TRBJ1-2	TGTGCCATCGGGCCATACTATGGCTACACCTTC	CAIGPYYGYTF
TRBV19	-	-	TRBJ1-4	TGTGCCAGTAGTATTTCGGTGGCTAATGAAAAACTGTTTTTT	CASSISVANEKLFF
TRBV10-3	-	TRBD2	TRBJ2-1	TGTGCCATCAGCGAACAACGACTAGCGGGGCGGGATGAGCAGTTCTTC	CAISEQRLAGRDEQFF
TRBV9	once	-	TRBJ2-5	TGTGCCAGCAGCGTAGGAACGCGGGGTATTGAAGAGACCCAGTACTTC	CASSVGTRGIEETQYF
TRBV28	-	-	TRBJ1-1	TGTGCCAGCACTCAGAACACTGAAGCTTTCTTT	CASTQNTEAFF
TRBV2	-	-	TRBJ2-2	TGTGCCAGCAGTGATTTCTCTATCGGGGAGCTGTTTTTT	CASSDFSIGELFF
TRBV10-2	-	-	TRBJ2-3	TGCGCCAGCAGTGTGGACTCCCCTCCGGATACGCAGTATTTT	CASSVDSPPDTQYF
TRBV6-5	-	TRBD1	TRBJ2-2	TGTGCCAGTCCGGGACAGGGGTGGGCCGGGGAGCTGTTTTTT	CASPGQGWAGELFF
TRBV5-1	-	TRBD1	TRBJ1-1	TGCGCCAGCAGAGCGGGGACAGCGCTTGTTTTT	CASRAGTALVF
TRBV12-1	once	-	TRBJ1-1	TGTGCCAGCAGCTTTAGGACACCCCCTCGGGCTTTCTTT	CASSFRTPPRAFF
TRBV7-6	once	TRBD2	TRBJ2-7	TGTGCCAGCAGCTTAGGGAGCGGGGCTAGCTCCTACGAGCAGTACTTC	CASSLGSGASSYEQYF
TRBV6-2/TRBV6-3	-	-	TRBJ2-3	TGTGCCAGCAGTTGGGGAACAGATACGCAGTATTTT	CASSWGTDTQYF
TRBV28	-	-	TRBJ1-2	TGTGCCAGCGGAGACACAGCACTCCATTATGGCTACACCTTC	CASGDTALHYGYTF
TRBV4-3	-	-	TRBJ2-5	TGCGCCAGCAGCCAAGATAGGGCGCAAGAGACCCAGTACTTC	CASSQDRAQETQYF
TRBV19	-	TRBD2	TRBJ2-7	TGTGCCAGTAGTGACAGGGGGACTAGCGGCGAGCAGTACTTC	CASSDRGTSGEQYF
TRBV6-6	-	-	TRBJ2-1	TGTGCCAGCAGTTACCTTGAGCCTAAGCAGTTCTTC	CASSYLEPKQFF
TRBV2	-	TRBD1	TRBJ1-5	TGTGCCAGCAGAGAGACAGGGGGGAATCAGCCCCAGCATTTT	CASRETGGNQPQHF
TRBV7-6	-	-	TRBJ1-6	TGTGCCAGCAGCCCCACCGGGCAACCAAATAATTCACCCCTCCACTTT	CASSPTGQPNNSPLHF
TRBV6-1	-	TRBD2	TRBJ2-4	TGTGCCAGCAGTGAAGCCCTTTCTAGCGGGGTAGCCAAAAACATTCAGTACTTC	CASSEALSSGVAKNIQYF
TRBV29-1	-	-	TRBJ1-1	TGCAGCGCCCGGGGGGGGAACACTGAAGCTTTCTTT	CSARGGNTEAFF
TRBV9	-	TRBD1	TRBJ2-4	TGTGCCAGCAGCGTGGGGACAGGGGGCTCGGTAAACATTCAGTACTTC	CASSVGTGGSVNIQYF
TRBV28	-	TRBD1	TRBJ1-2	TGTGCCAGCAGTTTATCAGGGGACAGAGTCCTTGGGTATGGCTACACCTTC	CASSLSGDRVLGYGYTF
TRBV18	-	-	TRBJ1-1	TGTGCCAGCTCCGAGATGAATGAAGCTTTCTTT	CASSEMNEAFF
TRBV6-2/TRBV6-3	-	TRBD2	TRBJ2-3	TGTGCCAGCAGTTCAAGAGGAGCGGGAGGCTGGGCAGATACGCAGTATTTT	CASSSRGAGGWADTQYF
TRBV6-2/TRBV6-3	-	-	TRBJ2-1	TGTGCCAGCAGCTGGAGGGGTGAGCAGTTCTTC	CASSWRGEQFF
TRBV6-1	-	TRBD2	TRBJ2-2	TGTGCCAGCAGTGCCCCCGTCAGCGGGGGGACCGGGGAGCTGTTTTTT	CASSAPVSGGTGELFF
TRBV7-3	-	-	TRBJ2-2	TGTGCCAGCAGCAACTCGCTCCATCAGGTCTCCGGGGAGCTGTTTTTT	CASSNSLHQVSGELFF
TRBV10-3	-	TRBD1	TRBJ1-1	TGTGCCATCAGTGGGGGACAGACCTTGAACACTGAAGCTTTCTTT	CAISGGQTLNTEAFF
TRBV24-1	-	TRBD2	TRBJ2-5	TGTGCCACCAGTGATTTACCCGAGACTAGCGGGGAATCAGAGACCCAGTACTTC	CATSDLPETSGESETQYF
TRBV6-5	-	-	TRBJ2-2	TGTGCCAGCAGAGTAGCGGTCGTCCTGGATCTGGAGCTGTTTTTT	CASRVAVVLDLELFF
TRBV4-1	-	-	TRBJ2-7	TGCGCCAGCAGCCAAGGGGCCTCCGGAGGTTACGAGCAGTACTTC	CASSQGASGGYEQYF
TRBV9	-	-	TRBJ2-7	TGTGCCAGCAGCGTAGGAACTACAACCTACGAGCAGTACTTC	CASSVGTTTYEQYF
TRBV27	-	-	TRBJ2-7	TGTGCCAGCAGGCAGAGGACAGACTCCTACGAGCAGTACTTC	CASRQRTDSYEQYF
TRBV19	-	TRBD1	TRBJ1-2	TGTGCCAGTAGTATAGATATGACAGGGAAACACGTCTACTTC	CASSIDMTGKHVYF
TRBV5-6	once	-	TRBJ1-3	TGTGCCAGCAGCTTGGATCTATGGGGTAGGGCGCCTGGAAACACCATATATTTT	CASSLDLWGRAPGNTIYF
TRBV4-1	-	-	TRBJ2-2	TGCGCCAGCAGCCAAGATTGGTCTCTGAACACCGGGGAGCTGTTTTTT	CASSQDWSLNTGELFF
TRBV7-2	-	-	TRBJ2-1	TGTGCCAGCAGCTTACACCAAGCGGGCACCTACAATGAGCAGTTCTTC	CASSLHQAGTYNEQFF
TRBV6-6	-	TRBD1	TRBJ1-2	TGTGCCAGCAGTCGCGGACAGGGGGCCCGAACTAACTATGGCTACACCTTC	CASSRGQGARTNYGYTF
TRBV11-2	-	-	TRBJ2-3	TGTGCCAGCAGCTCGCTACGAGGGGATCCGCACACAGATACGCAGTATTTT	CASSSLRGDPHTDTQYF
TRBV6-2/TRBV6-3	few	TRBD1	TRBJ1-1	TGTGCCAGCAGTTACTCTGGGACAGACGCTTTCTTT	CASSYSGTDAFF
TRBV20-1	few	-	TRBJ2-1	TGCAGTGCTAGACCGACTATCGAGCAGTTCTTC	CSARPTIEQFF
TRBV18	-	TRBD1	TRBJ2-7	TGTGCCAGCTCACTCCGGACAGGGCCCTACGAGCAGTACTTC	CASSLRTGPYEQYF
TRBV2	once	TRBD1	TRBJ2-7	TGTGCCAGCACCCTTGGACAGGGAGCCTACGAGCAGTACTTC	CASTLGQGAYEQYF
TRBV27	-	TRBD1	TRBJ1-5	TGTGCCAGCAGTTCAGTGGGACAGCATGATCAGCCCCAGCATTTT	CASSSVGQHDQPQHF
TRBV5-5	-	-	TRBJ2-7	TGTGCCAGCAGCCAGGGCTCCTACGAGCAGTACTTC	CASSQGSYEQYF
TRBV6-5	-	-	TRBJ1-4	TGTGCCAGCACCCCAATACCCTTAGGGGGGAGGGAACTGTTTTTT	CASTPIPLGGRELFF